A selection of T cell receptor beta chains follows, all from one sample in a study of regulatory T cells in long-lasting Graves disease. TCRdb reprocessed the multiplex PCR reads with MiXCR, giving one entry per CDR3 protein. In the table there are more than 350,000 distinct CDR3 sequences, roughly 21% of which are singletons. The sample consisted of peripheral blood mononuclear cells (PBMCs), taken when the disease was refractory, from a patient treated with antithyroid drugs. Receptors originate from a female donor with Graves disease. Both conserved end residues are part of each CDR3. Each record gives: J gene, V gene, D gene, CDR3 protein. A D gene is named only where the DNA matches it firmly.

j_gene: TRBJ2-7
v_gene: TRBV11-2
d_gene: TRBD2
CDR3aa: CASTRLAGGDEQYF

j_gene: TRBJ2-5
v_gene: TRBV10-3
d_gene: TRBD2
CDR3aa: CAISPSGRALETQYF

j_gene: TRBJ1-4
v_gene: TRBV5-1
d_gene: TRBD1
CDR3aa: CASSDPGQPNEKLFF

j_gene: TRBJ1-5
v_gene: TRBV20-1
d_gene: .
CDR3aa: CSASLSGRGSNQPQHF

j_gene: TRBJ1-6
v_gene: TRBV13
d_gene: .
CDR3aa: CASSLAGGANSPLHF

j_gene: TRBJ2-7
v_gene: TRBV19
d_gene: .
CDR3aa: CASSPRTRTIHYEQYF

j_gene: TRBJ2-7
v_gene: TRBV14
d_gene: TRBD2
CDR3aa: CASSKGLAGIIYEQYF

j_gene: TRBJ2-7
v_gene: TRBV6-1
d_gene: TRBD1
CDR3aa: CATLGQLSYEQYF

j_gene: TRBJ2-1
v_gene: TRBV27
d_gene: TRBD2
CDR3aa: CASSFIPGLAVPSYNEQFF

j_gene: TRBJ2-4
v_gene: TRBV15
d_gene: TRBD2
CDR3aa: CATSQMARGLAIIQYF

j_gene: TRBJ1-1
v_gene: TRBV10-3
d_gene: .
CDR3aa: CAIRTSVGIVEAFF

j_gene: TRBJ1-5
v_gene: TRBV27
d_gene: TRBD1
CDR3aa: CASSSDGTGGQPQHF

j_gene: TRBJ2-4
v_gene: TRBV28
d_gene: .
CDR3aa: CASSSGRIAKNIQYF

j_gene: TRBJ1-2
v_gene: TRBV4-1
d_gene: TRBD1
CDR3aa: CASSLDLTGGDYGYTF

j_gene: TRBJ1-2
v_gene: TRBV28
d_gene: .
CDR3aa: CASSLRGELGYTF

j_gene: TRBJ1-3
v_gene: TRBV11-2
d_gene: .
CDR3aa: CASNPWGTGNTIYF

j_gene: TRBJ1-2
v_gene: TRBV2
d_gene: TRBD1
CDR3aa: CASSSTWGQNYGYTF

j_gene: TRBJ1-5
v_gene: TRBV2
d_gene: .
CDR3aa: CASTGPTSNQPQHF

j_gene: TRBJ1-1
v_gene: TRBV19
d_gene: .
CDR3aa: CASSIADTEAFF

j_gene: TRBJ1-4
v_gene: TRBV3-1
d_gene: .
CDR3aa: CASSRELGRGRWEKLFF

j_gene: TRBJ1-5
v_gene: TRBV20-1
d_gene: .
CDR3aa: CSASLARGGQPQHF

j_gene: TRBJ1-4
v_gene: TRBV2
d_gene: .
CDR3aa: CADREGVNEKLFF

j_gene: TRBJ2-7
v_gene: TRBV19
d_gene: .
CDR3aa: CASSRTATFSYEQYF

j_gene: TRBJ1-1
v_gene: TRBV27
d_gene: .
CDR3aa: CASSFHRTRNTEAFF

j_gene: TRBJ2-7
v_gene: TRBV30
d_gene: TRBD2
CDR3aa: CAWSPWTSGEQYF

j_gene: TRBJ2-5
v_gene: TRBV4-2
d_gene: TRBD2
CDR3aa: CASSQGTSGGQETQYF

j_gene: TRBJ2-5
v_gene: TRBV11-2
d_gene: .
CDR3aa: CASSLGQQQETQYF

j_gene: TRBJ2-1
v_gene: TRBV6-1
d_gene: TRBD2
CDR3aa: CASSPISGSEYNEQFF

j_gene: TRBJ2-7
v_gene: TRBV4-1
d_gene: TRBD2
CDR3aa: CASSQDRLAGYYEQYF

j_gene: TRBJ1-5
v_gene: TRBV6-1
d_gene: TRBD1
CDR3aa: CASSKGTGAPNQPQHF

j_gene: TRBJ2-2
v_gene: TRBV28
d_gene: TRBD2
CDR3aa: CASSSPPSGRENTGELFF

j_gene: TRBJ1-5
v_gene: TRBV2
d_gene: .
CDR3aa: CASSVVQAFYSNQPRHF

j_gene: TRBJ2-2
v_gene: TRBV11-2
d_gene: .
CDR3aa: CASRLTGELFF

j_gene: TRBJ2-1
v_gene: TRBV10-3
d_gene: .
CDR3aa: CAISERGTNEQFF

j_gene: TRBJ1-2
v_gene: TRBV30
d_gene: .
CDR3aa: CAWRARGSDGYTF

j_gene: TRBJ2-7
v_gene: TRBV6-2/TRBV6-3
d_gene: TRBD1
CDR3aa: CASSSFGLPGQFRYEQYF

j_gene: TRBJ2-5
v_gene: TRBV6-2/TRBV6-3
d_gene: .
CDR3aa: CATSLGAETQYF

j_gene: TRBJ2-7
v_gene: TRBV28
d_gene: .
CDR3aa: CASSRAGTTNLNEQYF

j_gene: TRBJ2-7
v_gene: TRBV28
d_gene: .
CDR3aa: CASSLSSSSYEQYF

j_gene: TRBJ2-5
v_gene: TRBV27
d_gene: TRBD1
CDR3aa: CASQGAQETQYF

j_gene: TRBJ2-3
v_gene: TRBV5-6
d_gene: TRBD1
CDR3aa: CASSLRGQGTTDTQYF

j_gene: TRBJ2-5
v_gene: TRBV14
d_gene: .
CDR3aa: CASSQDSRWETQYF

j_gene: TRBJ1-1
v_gene: TRBV20-1
d_gene: TRBD1
CDR3aa: CSAPHRQGITEAFF

j_gene: TRBJ2-6
v_gene: TRBV9
d_gene: .
CDR3aa: CASSVAGAGANVLTF

j_gene: TRBJ1-4
v_gene: TRBV5-1
d_gene: TRBD1
CDR3aa: CASSPGTGGGKLFF